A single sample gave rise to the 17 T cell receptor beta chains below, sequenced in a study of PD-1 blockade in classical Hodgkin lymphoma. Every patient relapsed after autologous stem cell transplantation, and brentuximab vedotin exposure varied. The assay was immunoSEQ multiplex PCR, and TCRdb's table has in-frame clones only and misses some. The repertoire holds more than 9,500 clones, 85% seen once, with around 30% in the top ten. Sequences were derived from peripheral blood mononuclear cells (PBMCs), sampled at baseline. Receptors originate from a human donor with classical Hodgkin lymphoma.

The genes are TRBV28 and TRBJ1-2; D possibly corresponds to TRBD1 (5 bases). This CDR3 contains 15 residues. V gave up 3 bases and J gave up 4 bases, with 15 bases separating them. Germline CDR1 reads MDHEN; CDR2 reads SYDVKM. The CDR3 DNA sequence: TGTGCCAGCAGTTTGTGGGGTACAGGAGGCTATGGCTACACCTTC. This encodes CASSLWGTGGYGYTF.

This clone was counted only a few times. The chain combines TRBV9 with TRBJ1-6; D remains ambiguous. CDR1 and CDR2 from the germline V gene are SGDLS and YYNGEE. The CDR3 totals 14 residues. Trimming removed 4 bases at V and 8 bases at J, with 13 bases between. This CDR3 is CASSSRADYSPLHF. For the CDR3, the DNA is TGTGCCAGCAGCTCCCGTGCCGATTATTCACCCCTCCACTTT.

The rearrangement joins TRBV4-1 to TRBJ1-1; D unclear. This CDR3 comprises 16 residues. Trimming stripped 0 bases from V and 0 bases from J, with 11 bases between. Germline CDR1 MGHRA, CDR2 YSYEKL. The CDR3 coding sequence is TGCGCCAGCAGCCAAGATCTCCCTTTCATGAACACTGAAGCTTTCTTT. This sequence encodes CASSQDLPFMNTEAFF.

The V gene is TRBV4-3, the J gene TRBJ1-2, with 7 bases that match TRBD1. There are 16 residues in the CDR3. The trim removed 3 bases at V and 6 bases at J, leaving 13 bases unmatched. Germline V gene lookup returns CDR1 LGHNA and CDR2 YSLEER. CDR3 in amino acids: CASSQQTGTAADGYTF. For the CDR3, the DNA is TGCGCCAGCAGCCAGCAGACAGGGACTGCCGCAGATGGCTACACCTTC.

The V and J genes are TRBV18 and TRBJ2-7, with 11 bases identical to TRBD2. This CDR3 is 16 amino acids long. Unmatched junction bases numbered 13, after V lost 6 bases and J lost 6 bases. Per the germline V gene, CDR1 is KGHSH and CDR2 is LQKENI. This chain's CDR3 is CASSRQTSGNSVEQYF. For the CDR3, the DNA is TGTGCCAGCTCGCGCCAGACTAGCGGGAATTCAGTCGAGCAGTACTTC. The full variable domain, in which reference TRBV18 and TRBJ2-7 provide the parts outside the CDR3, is NAGVMQNPRHLVRRRGQEARLRCSPMKGHSHVYWYRQLPEEGLKFMVYLQKENIIDESGMPKERFSAEFPKEGPSILRIQQVVRGDSAAYFCASSRQTSGNSVEQYFGPGTRLTVT.

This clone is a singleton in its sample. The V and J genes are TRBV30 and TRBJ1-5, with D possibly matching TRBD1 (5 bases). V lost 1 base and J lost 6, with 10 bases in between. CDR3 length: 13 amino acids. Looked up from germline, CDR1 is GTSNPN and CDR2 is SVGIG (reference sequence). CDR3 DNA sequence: TGTGCCTGGAGTGGGCAGGGAATTCAGCCCCAGCATTTT. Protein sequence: CAWSGQGIQPQHF. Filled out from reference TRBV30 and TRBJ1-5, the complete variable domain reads SQTIHQWPATLVQPVGSPLSLECTVEGTSNPNLYWYRQAAGRGLQLLFYSVGIGQISSEVPQNLSASRPQDRQFILSSKKLLLSDSGFYLCAWSGQGIQPQHFGDGTRLSIL.

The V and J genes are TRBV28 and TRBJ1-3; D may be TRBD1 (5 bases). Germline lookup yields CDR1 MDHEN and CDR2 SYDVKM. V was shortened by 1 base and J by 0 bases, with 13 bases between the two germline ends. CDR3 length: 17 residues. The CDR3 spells CASSLLGVGNSGNTIYF. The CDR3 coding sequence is TGTGCCAGCAGTTTATTGGGGGTGGGGAACTCTGGAAACACCATATATTTT.

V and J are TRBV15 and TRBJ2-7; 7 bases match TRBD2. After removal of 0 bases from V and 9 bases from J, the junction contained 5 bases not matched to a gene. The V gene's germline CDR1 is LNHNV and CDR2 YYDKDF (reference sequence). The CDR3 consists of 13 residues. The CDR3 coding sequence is TGTGCCACCAGCAGAGATCGGGGGAGGGGGCAGTACTTC. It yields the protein CATSRDRGRGQYF.

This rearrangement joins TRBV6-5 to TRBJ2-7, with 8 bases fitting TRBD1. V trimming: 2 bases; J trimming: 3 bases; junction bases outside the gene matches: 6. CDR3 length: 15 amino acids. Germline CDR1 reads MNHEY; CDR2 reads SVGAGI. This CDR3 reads CASSYVQGASYEQYF. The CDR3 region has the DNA TGTGCCAGCAGTTACGTCCAGGGGGCAAGCTACGAGCAGTACTTC.

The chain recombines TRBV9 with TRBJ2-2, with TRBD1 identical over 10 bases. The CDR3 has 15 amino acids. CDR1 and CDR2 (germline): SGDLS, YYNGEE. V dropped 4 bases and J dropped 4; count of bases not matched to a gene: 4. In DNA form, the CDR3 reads TGTGCCAGCAGCCCCGGGACAGGGGCCACCGGGGAGCTGTTTTTT. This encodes CASSPGTGATGELFF.

The DNA for the CDR3 is TGTGCCAGCAGTTACTCTACTTTCGGGACCGGGGAGCTGTTTTTT. It is translated as CASSYSTFGTGELFF. The chain couples TRBV6-5 to TRBJ2-2; D call uncertain. The CDR3 loop spans 15 amino acids. From germline, CDR1 is MNHEY and CDR2 SVGAGI. V was clipped by 0 bases and J by 5 bases, with 10 bases between them.

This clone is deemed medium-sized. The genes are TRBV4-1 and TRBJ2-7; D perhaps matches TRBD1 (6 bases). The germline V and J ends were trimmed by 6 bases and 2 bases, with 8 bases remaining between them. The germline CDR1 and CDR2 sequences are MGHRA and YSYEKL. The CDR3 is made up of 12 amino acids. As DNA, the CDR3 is TGCGCCAGCAGAGGACAGACCTACGAGCAGTACTTC. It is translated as CASRGQTYEQYF.

CDR3 in DNA: TGTGCCAGCAGTTTATATTCTAATGAAAAACTGTTTTTT. The encoded protein is CASSLYSNEKLFF. V and J are TRBV28 and TRBJ1-4; D ambiguous. There are 13 residues in the CDR3. Germline V lookup: CDR1 MDHEN, CDR2 SYDVKM. V was trimmed by 1 base and J by 3 bases, leaving 3 bases between them.

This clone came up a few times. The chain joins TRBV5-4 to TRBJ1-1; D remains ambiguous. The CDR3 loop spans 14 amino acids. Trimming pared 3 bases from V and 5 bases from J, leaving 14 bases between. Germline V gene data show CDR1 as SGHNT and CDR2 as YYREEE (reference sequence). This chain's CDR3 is CASSYGRGKTEAFF. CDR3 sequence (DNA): TGTGCCAGCAGCTATGGACGAGGGAAGACTGAAGCTTTCTTT.

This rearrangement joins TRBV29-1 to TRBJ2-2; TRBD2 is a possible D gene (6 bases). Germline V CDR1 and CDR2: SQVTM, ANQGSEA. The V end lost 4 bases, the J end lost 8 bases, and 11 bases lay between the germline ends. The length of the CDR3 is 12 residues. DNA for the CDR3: TGCAGCGTTGGCGCTAGCGAAGGGGAGCTGTTTTTT. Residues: CSVGASEGELFF.

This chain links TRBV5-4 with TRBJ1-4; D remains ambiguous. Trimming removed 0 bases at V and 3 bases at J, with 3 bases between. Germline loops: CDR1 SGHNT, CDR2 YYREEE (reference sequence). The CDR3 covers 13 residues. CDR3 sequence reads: CASSLDPNEKLFF. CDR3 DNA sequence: TGTGCCAGCAGCTTGGACCCTAATGAAAAACTGTTTTTT.

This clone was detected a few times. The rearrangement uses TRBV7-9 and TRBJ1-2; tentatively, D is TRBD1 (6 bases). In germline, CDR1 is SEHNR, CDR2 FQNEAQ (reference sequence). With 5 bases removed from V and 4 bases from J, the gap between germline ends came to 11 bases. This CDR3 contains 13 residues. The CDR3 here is CASSLGGPYGYTF. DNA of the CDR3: TGTGCCAGCAGCCTTGGGGGGCCCTATGGCTACACCTTC.